This paragraph reports one T cell receptor beta chain. The data originate from a study of regulatory T cells in long-lasting Graves disease. The time point here: newly diagnosed GD, antithyroid drugs for less than 3 months. There was RNA extracted from PBMCs, and the TCR library was made from it. Library construction for TCR beta used iRepertoire HTBI primers and Arm-PCR of CDR3 regions. TCRdb used MiXCR to reprocess the multiplex PCR reads, holding one entry per CDR3 protein. The data hold 450,000 to 500,000 distinct CDR3 sequences, with 15% to 20% observed a single time. This sample was shared with a second study, whose subject was T cells in Graves' hyperthyroidism and ophthalmopathy.

The source was peripheral blood mononuclear cells (PBMCs), collected at new diagnosis, from a patient treated with antithyroid drugs. The clonotype was recovered from a man between 35 and 55 years old with Graves disease.

CDR3 protein: CASKYRGRGGDQPQHF. For the CDR3, the DNA is TGTGCCAGTAAATACAGGGGGCGCGGAGGCGATCAGCCCCAGCATTTT. The rearrangement uses TRBV19 and TRBJ1-5, with 9 bases lining up with TRBD1. V lost 7 bases, J lost 5 bases, and 12 bases stayed unmatched. Germline CDR1 reads LNHDA; CDR2 reads SQIVND (reference sequence). The CDR3 has 16 amino acids.